This T cell receptor (beta chain) was found in a study of Tregs in tolerant kidney transplant recipients. Points from the study as a whole: Donor-specific Treg expansion exceeded global Treg expansion in tolerant patients, suggesting antigen drive.

After removal of 4 bases from V and 0 bases from J, the junction contained 6 bases not matched to a gene. The CDR3 runs 14 residues. Per germline, CDR1 DFQATT and CDR2 SNEGSKA (reference sequence). On this clone itself: Its antigen is unidentified. The read stops 3 residues short of the end of the CDR3; the missing end is completed from the germline J gene.

Produced via immunoSEQ multiplex PCR; TCRdb's table is partial and in-frame only. The table lists roughly 53,000 clones, with about 0.83% in the top ten. This sample comprised CD4+ T cells from blood, obtained before the transplant. This receptor was identified in a human donor who received a combined kidney and bone marrow transplant. This rearrangement joins TRBV20-1 to TRBJ2-7, with 7 bases matching TRBD2. The CDR3: CSANGVAGSYEQYF. The covered CDR3 bases are TGCAGTGCTAACGGGGTAGCGGGCTCCTACGAG.